The 26 T cell receptor beta chains in this list originate from one sample, sequenced in a study of vaccination and CD4 T cells after COVID-19. CD4+ T cells that had been cultured provided DNA sequenced with the Oncomine TCR Beta short-read assay. TCRdb ran MiXCR on the PCR reads and lists one entry per CDR3 protein. In the table there are 13,000 to 15,000 distinct CDR3 sequences, approximately 40% of which are singletons. Their cognate antigens are unknown. Treatment described: roughly 10-day PBMC culture with coronavirus spike peptide pools or control peptides (ViraFEST assay). The sequencing input was CD4+ T cells from blood, cultured in vitro. The receptors were gathered from a human donor who had recovered from COVID-19.

The J gene is TRBJ2-2, the V gene TRBV6-1; no clear D gene. V lost 6 bases and J lost 3, with 11 bases in between. CDR3 length: 14 residues. Germline values: CDR1 MNHNS, CDR2 SASEGT. CDR3 region: CASRDQVHTGELFF. Written as DNA, the CDR3 is TGTGCCAGCAGGGATCAGGTCCACACCGGGGAGCTGTTTTTT.

This clonotype turned up a few times. The chain employs TRBV20-1 and TRBJ2-5, with 10 bases aligning to TRBD2. V shed 3 bases and J 5 bases; nucleotides not matched to a gene: 6. Germline V gene lookup returns CDR1 DFQATT and CDR2 SNEGSKA (reference sequence). The CDR3 sequence is 14 residues long. CDR3 bases: TGCAGTGCTAGGTTTCTAGCGGGAGAGGAGACCCAGTACTTC. The encoded protein is CSARFLAGEETQYF.

The J gene is TRBJ2-3, the V gene TRBV20-1; weak D call: TRBD1 (9 bases). With 5 bases removed from V and 5 bases from J, the gap between germline ends came to 26 bases. CDR1 DFQATT and CDR2 SNEGSKA come from the germline V gene (reference sequence). This CDR3 has 17 amino acids. Here the CDR3 DNA reads TGCAGTGCTGGGTCTGATAGCGGGACAGGGAATGGAGATACGCAGTATTTT. It specifies CSAGSDSGTGNGDTQYF.

This clonotype was recorded only once. This chain connects TRBV10-3 to TRBJ2-7, with 10 positions matching TRBD2. The CDR3 sequence is 12 residues long. J gave up 3 bases and V 9 bases, and 2 bases lay outside the gene matches. Germline V gives CDR1 ENHRY, CDR2 SYGVKD. CDR3 residues: CAIRTSGYEQYF. CDR3 coding DNA: TGTGCCATAAGGACTAGCGGCTACGAGCAGTACTTC.

The genes are TRBV28 and TRBJ1-5; 7 nucleotides agree with TRBD1. V shed 6 bases and J 0 bases; nucleotides not matched to a gene: 5. Germline CDR1 and CDR2: MDHEN and SYDVKM. The CDR3 consists of 15 residues. CDR3 region: CASRGTAYSNQPQHF. For the CDR3, the DNA is TGTGCCAGCAGGGGGACAGCTTATAGCAATCAGCCCCAGCATTTT.

This chain uses TRBV7-2 with TRBJ1-2; a possible D gene is TRBD1 (6 bases). The CDR3 covers 14 residues. Germline assignment: CDR1 SGHTA and CDR2 FQGNSA. V was trimmed by 3 bases and J by 2 bases, leaving 10 bases between them. The CDR3 region is CASSFGGANYGYTF. The CDR3, as DNA: TGTGCCAGCAGCTTTGGGGGCGCGAACTATGGCTACACCTTC. The variable domain in full, completed from reference TRBV7-2 and TRBJ1-2, reads GAGVSQSPSNKVTEKGKDVELRCDPISGHTALYWYRQSLGQGLEFLIYFQGNSAPDKSGLPSDRFSAERTGGSVSTLTIQRTQQEDSAVYLCASSFGGANYGYTFGSGTRLTVV.

The J gene is TRBJ1-6, the V gene TRBV20-1, with D maybe TRBD1 (5 bases). The germline V and J ends were trimmed by 2 bases and 5 bases, with 22 bases remaining between them. Germline V lookup: CDR1 DFQATT, CDR2 SNEGSKA (reference sequence). CDR3 length equals 18 residues. The CDR3 region has the DNA TGCAGTGCTAGAATGGGAGGGGTCAGAAATGGGAATAATTCACCCCTCCACTTT. Translating gives CSARMGGVRNGNNSPLHF.

The gene calls are TRBV11-2 and TRBJ2-1; TRBD2 matches 12 bases. Germline V gene sequence: CDR1 SGHAT, CDR2 FQNNGV. This CDR3 has 18 amino acids. The J segment lost 9 bases and the V segment lost 2 bases, leaving 14 bases of the junction unmatched. CDR3 nucleotides: TGTGCCAGCAGCTTAATCCTAGCGGGAGGGCCGTTGATTCGTGAGCAGTTCTTC. Amino acids: CASSLILAGGPLIREQFF.

This clonotype was picked up one time. V and J are TRBV19 and TRBJ2-7; 12 bases align to TRBD2. CDR1 and CDR2 (germline): LNHDA, SQIVND (reference sequence). The CDR3 is 15 amino acids. The junction had 4 bases not matched to a gene; V was cut back by 4 bases and J by 3 bases. The chain's CDR3 is CASSRILAGGYEQYF. The CDR3 bases are TGTGCCAGTAGTAGGATACTAGCGGGAGGCTACGAGCAGTACTTC.

This chain joins TRBV20-1 and TRBJ1-6, with D maybe TRBD1 (5 bases). CDR3 length equals 16 residues. Germline CDR1 reads DFQATT; CDR2 reads SNEGSKA (reference sequence). Trimming removed 2 bases from V and 5 bases from J, with 16 bases in between. CDR3 sequence: CSARKTGSYDNSPLHF. The CDR3 region has the DNA TGCAGTGCTAGAAAAACAGGAAGTTACGATAATTCACCCCTCCACTTT.

The rearrangement uses TRBV18 and TRBJ2-1, with 12 bases matching TRBD2. The CDR3 is made up of 16 amino acids. The trim removed 3 bases at V and 7 bases at J, leaving 7 bases unmatched. Germline values: CDR1 KGHSH, CDR2 LQKENI. CDR3: CASSPRTSGMGNEQFF. The CDR3 nucleotides read TGTGCCAGCTCACCGCGGACTAGCGGGATGGGGAATGAGCAGTTCTTC.

The V gene is TRBV7-9, the J gene TRBJ2-3, with a tentative D call TRBD2 (5 bases). The CDR3 length is 14 residues. The V gene lost 4 bases and the J gene lost 6 bases, with 14 bases spanning the gap. Germline V gives CDR1 SEHNR, CDR2 FQNEAQ (reference sequence). CDR3: CASSSLRAGDTQYF. The CDR3 nucleotides are TGTGCCAGCAGCTCCCTGCGGGCTGGGGATACGCAGTATTTT.

The rearrangement joins TRBV20-1 to TRBJ2-5; 12 bases agree with TRBD2. Germline V lookup: CDR1 DFQATT, CDR2 SNEGSKA (reference sequence). This CDR3 is built from 15 residues. CDR3 amino acids: CRAPNRLAGVETQYF. The CDR3 DNA is TGCAGAGCCCCAAACAGACTAGCGGGAGTGGAGACCCAGTACTTC.

The chain recombines TRBV21-1 with TRBJ2-4; the tabulated D call, TRBD1, remains unverified against the DNA. TRBV21-1 represents a pseudogene. The CDR3 spans 15 residues. The CDR3 DNA sequence: TGTGCCAGCTTCGGGGGGAAGCTAGCCAAAAACATTCAGTACTTC. It is translated as CASFGGKLAKNIQYF.

Only one count was recorded for this clonotype. V gene TRBV30 combines with J gene TRBJ2-3; the D gene could be TRBD1 or TRBD2 (5 bases each). CDR3 length: 15 amino acids. The V end lost 0 bases, the J end lost 3 bases, and 13 bases lay between the germline ends. Germline lookup yields CDR1 GTSNPN and CDR2 SVGIG (reference sequence). CDR3 coding DNA: TGTGCCTGGAGTGTAGGTAGAGGGGTAACAGATACGCAGTATTTT. Its translation: CAWSVGRGVTDTQYF.

On this clonotype: Germline and junction disagree at one end, which may indicate a read error. The genes are TRBV7-2 and TRBJ1-5; 7 bases are a match to TRBD1. Looked up from germline, CDR1 is SGHTA and CDR2 is FQGNSA. The CDR3 sequence is 16 residues long. CDR3 sequence: CAGSLYRGLSNQPQHF. CDR3 nucleotide sequence: TGTGCCGGCAGCTTATACAGGGGACTTAGCAATCAGCCCCAGCATTTT.

Concerning this clonotype itself: Relative to the germline gene, one junction end is altered; a read error may explain this. The V call is TRBV6-2 or TRBV6-3, the J call TRBJ1-2; D not resolved. The CDR3 is made up of 13 amino acids. Germline V gives CDR1 MNHEY, CDR2 SVGEGT. CDR3 DNA: TGTGTCAGCAGTCCACCCGACCCATATGGCTACACCTTC. Amino acid sequence: CVSSPPDPYGYTF.

This clonotype was counted a few times. This sequence joins TRBV20-1 and TRBJ2-3; the D is unclear. This CDR3 is built from 15 residues. Germline assignment: CDR1 DFQATT and CDR2 SNEGSKA (reference sequence). Trimming took 8 bases from V and 0 from J, leaving 18 bases between them. The CDR3 here is CSTQPPGFSTDTQYF. As DNA, the CDR3 is TGCAGTACCCAACCCCCCGGTTTTAGCACAGATACGCAGTATTTT.

This clonotype has only a few counts. The V gene is TRBV7-2, the J gene TRBJ1-2; D is perhaps TRBD1 (6 bases). This CDR3 is built from 15 residues. The germline V gene encodes CDR1 SGHTA and CDR2 FQGNSA. V was pared by 1 base and J by 2 bases, with 11 bases between. Written as DNA, the CDR3 is TGTGCCAGCAGCTTAGTCTCGGGGGCGAACTATGGCTACACCTTC. Its translation is CASSLVSGANYGYTF.

The chain is built from TRBV6-5 and TRBJ2-1, with 15 bases fitting TRBD2. Germline V gene data show CDR1 as MNHEY and CDR2 as SVGAGI. The ends lost 3 bases at V and 5 bases at J; junction bases unmatched: 8. The CDR3 contains 18 residues. DNA of the CDR3: TGTGCCAGCAGTTATTCCCCGGGACTAGCGGGAGGAGACAATGAGCAGTTCTTC. Translated, it gives CASSYSPGLAGGDNEQFF.

The chain employs TRBV4-2 and TRBJ1-2; the match to TRBD1 covers 10 bases. With V trimmed by 4 bases and J by 8 bases, 10 bases remained unmatched. Germline-derived CDR1 and CDR2 are LGHNA and YNFKEQ. The CDR3 totals 15 residues. The CDR3 DNA reads as TGTGCCAGCAGCCGCGCCGACAGGGGGCGTCAAGGCTACACCTTC. Protein product: CASSRADRGRQGYTF.

The chain employs TRBV7-2 and TRBJ2-1; 8 bases fit TRBD2. Germline V gives CDR1 SGHTA, CDR2 FQGNSA. The CDR3 sequence is 14 residues long. The trim removed 4 bases at V and 4 bases at J, leaving 3 bases unmatched. The DNA for the CDR3 is TGTGCCAGCAGCTACGGACTAGCATACAATGAGCAGTTCTTC. Encoded protein: CASSYGLAYNEQFF.

The rearrangement links TRBV18 to TRBJ2-5, with 7 positions matching TRBD1. The CDR3 length is 17 residues. Germline V gene lookup returns CDR1 KGHSH and CDR2 LQKENI. J was trimmed by 0 bases and V by 4 bases; bases with no gene match: 11. The CDR3 bases are TGTGCCAGCTCACAAAACCCTACCGGGACAGACCAAGAGACCCAGTACTTC. Translation: CASSQNPTGTDQETQYF.

The V and J genes are TRBV4-1 and TRBJ2-1, with D perhaps matching TRBD1 or TRBD2 (5 bases each). Deletions cut 2 bases from V and 8 bases from J, with 16 bases between. CDR1 MGHRA and CDR2 YSYEKL come from the germline V gene. This CDR3 region has 15 residues. The DNA for the CDR3 is TGCGCCAGCAGCCAACCACTTCGCAGGGACCATGAGCAGTTCTTC. This gives the protein CASSQPLRRDHEQFF.

This clonotype was counted a single time. The genes are TRBV28 and TRBJ2-7, with TRBD1 as a possible D gene (5 bases). V gave up 3 bases and J gave up 3 bases, with 12 bases separating them. CDR3 length equals 14 residues. CDR1 and CDR2 (germline): MDHEN, SYDVKM. In DNA form, the CDR3 reads TGTGCCAGCAGTTTGCTGGACAAGATCTACGAGCAGTACTTC. Amino acids: CASSLLDKIYEQYF.

J is TRBJ1-4 and V is TRBV20-1, with 11 bases lining up with TRBD1. In germline, CDR1 is DFQATT, CDR2 SNEGSKA (reference sequence). The CDR3 length is 16 residues. The V gene end was trimmed by 4 bases and the J gene end by 0 bases; junction bases not matched to a gene: 4. DNA of the CDR3: TGCAGTGCTACTGGACAGGGGGCGACAACTAATGAAAAACTGTTTTTT. This translates into CSATGQGATTNEKLFF.